Below are 4 T cell receptor beta chains sequenced from a single sample in a study of blood T cells in healthy people across ages. The authors ran a second PCR of about 7 to 11 cycles using a sample-barcoded 5' primer and a J-beta primer mix. TCRdb passed the 5' RACE reads through MiXCR, listing each CDR3 protein once. The sample records roughly 650,000 distinct CDR3 sequences, roughly 30% being singletons. The sample comprised blood. Source of these receptors: an elderly woman in good health.

Concerning this clonotype itself: At one end the junction does not follow the germline gene, possibly because of a read error. This chain connects TRBV19 to TRBJ2-3; D unclear. CDR3 length equals 15 residues. The germline gives CDR1 LNHDA, CDR2 SQIVND (reference sequence). The CDR3 here is CASSITSSPTDTQYF. The CDR3, as DNA: TGTGCTAGTAGTATAACGAGCTCGCCGACAGATACGCAGTATTTT.

Many counts were recorded for this clonotype. This sequence joins TRBV6-2 or TRBV6-3 and TRBJ2-7; D gene unclear. Per germline, CDR1 MNHEY and CDR2 SVGEGT. Trimming took 2 bases from V and 2 from J, leaving 13 bases between them. CDR3 size: 15 residues. The CDR3: CASSYDPGLTYEQYF. The CDR3 nucleotides are TGTGCCAGCAGTTACGATCCGGGTTTAACCTACGAGCAGTACTTC.

This chain uses TRBV6-6 with TRBJ2-4, with 7 bases identical to TRBD1. The CDR3 covers 14 residues. J was trimmed by 6 bases and V by 2 bases; bases with no gene match: 4. CDR1 MNHNY and CDR2 SVGAGI come from the germline V gene (reference sequence). This CDR3 reads CASSYGGQTNIQYF. The CDR3 DNA reads TGTGCCAGCAGTTACGGGGGACAGACAAACATTCAGTACTTC.

With respect to this clonotype: A read error may account for a junction end that differs from germline. The chain is built from TRBV12-3 or TRBV12-4 and TRBJ2-3, with TRBD1 matching 7 bases. The CDR3 contains 16 residues. The CDR3 loop is CASSLSGRGKSDAQYF. Written as DNA, the CDR3 is TGTGCCAGCAGTTTATCAGGCAGGGGGAAGTCAGATGCGCAGTATTTT.